The 2 T cell receptor beta chains in this list originate from one sample, sequenced in a study of OX40 agonist ivuxolimab in advanced cancers. The assay was immunoSEQ multiplex PCR, and TCRdb's table has in-frame clones only and misses some. The table shows roughly 38,000 clones, with around 82% occurring only once. Sequencing used CD4+ or CD8+ T cells sorted from blood, obtained in a trial of the OX40 agonist ivuxolimab. These receptors all stem from an adult with an advanced solid tumor such as melanoma, head and neck, liver or kidney cancer.

The chain employs TRBV30 and TRBJ2-2; D call uncertain. The CDR3 runs to 13 residues. The V and J ends lost 4 bases and 7 bases respectively, with 13 bases between them. The V gene's germline CDR1 is GTSNPN and CDR2 SVGIG (reference sequence). CDR3 sequence (DNA): TGTGCCTGGACATTTTCGGAGAGCGGGGAGCTGTTTTTT. It yields the protein CAWTFSESGELFF.

The sample holds one count of this clone. This chain joins TRBV4-1 and TRBJ1-2, with 7 bases aligning to TRBD1. Germline CDR1 reads MGHRA; CDR2 reads YSYEKL. The CDR3 runs to 19 residues. The junction had 14 bases not matched to a gene; V was cut back by 1 base and J by 0 bases. CDR3 sequence: CASSQVGRQGRRTNYGYTF. The CDR3 DNA follows: TGCGCCAGCAGCCAAGTCGGTAGACAGGGTAGGCGAACTAACTATGGCTACACCTTC.